This T cell receptor beta chain emerged from a study of blood T cell repertoires in COVID-19. Study context: The samples span acute and convalescent COVID-19 from the United States, Italy and Spain. PBMCs, B-cell-depleted T cells, or T cells were the source of the cDNA or gDNA that made up the material.

Study processing details: The authors estimated nucleated cell counts from reference gene primer amplification. TCRdb keeps only in-frame clones here, not all; method: immunoSEQ multiplex PCR. From that table come the V and J calls and clone size; the DNA was used to work out D and trimming. The profile shows 150,000 to 180,000 clones, around three quarters of them singletons. Trimming pared 4 bases from V and 4 bases from J, leaving 17 bases between. Germline assignment: CDR1 SGHRS and CDR2 YFSETQ. CDR3 length equals 16 residues. The table lists this clone with a count of one. This sequence originates from a man aged 80 or over with acute or convalescent COVID-19. The chain uses TRBV5-1 and TRBJ2-2, with D possibly matching TRBD2 (6 bases). The specimen sequenced was peripheral blood. This CDR3 is CASSPIGGDSTGELFF. The CDR3 DNA is TGCGCCAGCAGCCCTATCGGAGGGGACTCCACCGGGGAGCTGTTTTTT.